These T cell receptor beta chains were read from a single sample in a study of blood T cell repertoires in COVID-19. The table came from immunoSEQ multiplex PCR; TCRdb's copy has only in-frame clones and leaves some out. The sample holds 200,000 to 300,000 clones, 85% seen once. Sequencing was performed on PBMCs or T cells enriched from blood (not recorded which). Source of these receptors: a woman aged 45-65 years with acute COVID-19. Each CDR3 is given with its conserved first and last residue. Fields, in order: clone size, J gene, D gene, V gene, CDR3 protein, CDR3 DNA. A D gene is named only where the DNA matches it firmly. Size values are once, few and many counts, or a class for expanded clones, and some rows have none.

NA TRBJ1-2 NA TRBV30 CAALGYGYTF TGTGCCGCCCTCGGGTATGGCTACACCTTC
few TRBJ2-1 NA TRBV9 CASSVATNSYNEQFF TGTGCCAGCAGCGTAGCGACAAACTCCTACAATGAGCAGTTCTTC
NA TRBJ2-1 NA TRBV5-1 CASSLAPDSEQFF TGCGCCAGCAGCCTGGCCCCGGACTCTGAGCAGTTCTTC
few TRBJ1-2 NA TRBV28 CASGQTDYGYTF TGTGCCAGCGGACAAACGGACTATGGCTACACCTTC
NA TRBJ1-1 NA TRBV20-1 CSALAATEAFF TGCAGTGCCCTGGCGGCCACTGAAGCTTTCTTT
NA TRBJ1-1 TRBD1 TRBV5-4 CASSLAGTAMNTEAFF TGTGCCAGCAGCTTGGCCGGGACAGCTATGAACACTGAAGCTTTCTTT
NA TRBJ1-2 NA TRBV7-9 CASSLNGIYGYTF TGTGCCAGCAGCTTAAACGGGATCTATGGCTACACCTTC
NA TRBJ1-2 NA TRBV12-5 CASGRESGNYGYTF TGTGCTAGTGGCCGTGAGTCAGGGAACTATGGCTACACCTTC
NA TRBJ1-2 TRBD1 TRBV9 CASSPSRTGGLGYTF TGTGCCAGCAGCCCAAGCCGGACAGGGGGCCTTGGCTACACCTTC
few TRBJ1-6 NA TRBV5-4 CASSLDGRSYNSPLHF TGTGCCAGCAGCTTGGACGGTCGCTCCTATAATTCACCCCTCCACTTT
NA TRBJ2-5 NA TRBV10-3 CAISDRETQYF TGTGCCATCTCAGATCGAGAGACCCAGTACTTC
NA TRBJ2-7 NA TRBV5-8 CAIWGQINYEQYF TGTGCCATTTGGGGGCAGATTAACTACGAGCAGTACTTC
NA TRBJ1-1 NA TRBV7-9 CASSDAGWTEAFF TGTGCCAGCAGCGACGCGGGGTGGACTGAAGCTTTCTTT
NA TRBJ1-1 NA TRBV6-5 CASTKEGTEAFF TGTGCCAGCACAAAGGAGGGAACTGAAGCTTTCTTT
NA TRBJ1-2 NA TRBV20-1 CSATGGNGYTF TGCAGTGCTACGGGGGGCAATGGCTACACCTTC
few TRBJ1-1 NA TRBV5-1 CASSLAGGPVEAFF TGCGCCAGCAGCTTGGCCGGAGGGCCGGTGGAAGCTTTCTTT
NA TRBJ1-5 TRBD1 TRBV6-2/TRBV6-3 CASSTGTGPQPQHF TGTGCCAGCAGCACCGGGACAGGGCCTCAGCCCCAGCATTTT
NA TRBJ2-2 NA TRBV7-9 CASSLTRVNSGELFF TGTGCCAGCAGCTTGACGAGGGTCAATTCCGGGGAGCTGTTTTTT
NA TRBJ1-6 NA TRBV10-2 CASSEQGENSPLHF TGCGCCAGCAGTGAACAGGGAGAGAACTCACCCCTCCACTTT
NA TRBJ1-1 NA TRBV6-5 CASSRGGFGFF TGTGCCAGCAGCCGGGGGGGATTTGGTTTCTTT
NA TRBJ1-1 TRBD1 TRBV6-1 CASRATGDGTEAFF TGTGCCAGCAGGGCTACAGGGGACGGCACTGAAGCTTTCTTT
NA TRBJ2-1 NA TRBV3-1/TRBV3-2 CASSQSQGSYNEQFF TGTGCCAGCAGCCAAAGCCAGGGCTCCTACAATGAGCAGTTCTTC
few TRBJ2-5 NA TRBV7-8 CASSLIEHQETQYF TGTGCCAGCAGCTTGATAGAGCACCAAGAGACCCAGTACTTC
NA TRBJ2-5 NA TRBV27 CASSPLGWWTQYF TGTGCCAGCAGTCCACTCGGGTGGTGGACCCAGTACTTC
NA TRBJ1-5 TRBD1 TRBV19 CASMDRAGQPQHF TGTGCCAGTATGGACAGGGCCGGTCAGCCCCAGCATTTT
NA TRBJ1-1 NA TRBV19 CASRAGVGGGFRAFF TGTGCCAGTAGGGCGGGGGTCGGGGGCGGTTTCCGAGCTTTCTTT
NA TRBJ1-2 TRBD1 TRBV9 CASSQGQGGVYGYTF TGTGCCAGCAGCCAGGGACAGGGGGGTGTTTATGGCTACACCTTC
NA TRBJ2-2 NA TRBV7-9 CASSPRTGRTGELFF TGTGCCAGCAGCCCCCGGACTGGCCGCACCGGGGAGCTGTTTTTT
NA TRBJ1-2 TRBD1 TRBV30 CAWGGQGNYGYTF TGTGCCTGGGGGGGACAGGGGAACTATGGCTACACCTTC
NA TRBJ1-5 NA TRBV20-1 CSASPTRGNQPQHF TGCAGTGCTAGTCCCACTCGGGGCAATCAGCCCCAGCATTTT
NA TRBJ1-6 TRBD1 TRBV6-2/TRBV6-3 CASSFDRGSNSPLHF TGTGCCAGCAGTTTCGACAGGGGAAGTAATTCACCCCTCCACTTT
NA TRBJ2-1 NA TRBV9 CASSVGADIYNEQFF TGTGCCAGCAGCGTAGGGGCAGATATCTACAATGAGCAGTTCTTC
NA TRBJ1-2 TRBD1 TRBV3-1/TRBV3-2 CASSSTGLYGYTF TGTGCCAGCAGCTCGACAGGGCTCTATGGCTACACCTTC
NA TRBJ2-1 TRBD1 TRBV9 CASSATGSSYNEQFF TGTGCCAGCAGCGCGACAGGGAGCTCCTACAATGAGCAGTTCTTC
NA TRBJ1-6 TRBD1 TRBV6-5 CASSKPGQGTPLHF TGTGCCAGCAGTAAACCGGGACAGGGAACACCCCTCCACTTT
NA TRBJ1-5 NA TRBV19 CASSPRTGEGDQPQHF TGTGCCAGTAGTCCAAGGACGGGGGAGGGGGATCAGCCCCAGCATTTT
NA TRBJ1-1 NA TRBV2 CASRVQGYNTEAFF TGTGCCAGCAGAGTTCAGGGGTACAACACTGAAGCTTTCTTT
NA TRBJ2-3 NA TRBV9 CASSASIPDTQYF TGTGCCAGCAGTGCTAGCATCCCAGATACGCAGTATTTT
NA TRBJ1-2 NA TRBV2 CASIQSPNYGYTF TGTGCCAGCATCCAGTCCCCTAACTATGGCTACACCTTC
NA TRBJ1-1 NA TRBV12-3/TRBV12-4 CASSTQGGTEAFF TGTGCCAGCAGTACACAGGGAGGGACTGAAGCTTTCTTT
NA TRBJ1-6 TRBD1 TRBV30 CAYSGQGFYSPLHF TGTGCCTACTCTGGACAGGGCTTTTATTCACCCCTCCACTTT
NA TRBJ1-2 NA TRBV27 CASWGGLYGYTF TGTGCCAGCTGGGGCGGCCTCTATGGCTACACCTTC
NA TRBJ1-2 NA TRBV29-1 CSSEVGIGYTF TGCAGCTCAGAGGTCGGAATAGGCTACACCTTC
NA TRBJ2-7 NA TRBV19 CASSKFGANYEQYF TGTGCCAGTAGTAAGTTTGGGGCAAACTACGAGCAGTACTTC
NA TRBJ2-6 NA TRBV5-8 CASSLGQGPLGANVLTF TGTGCCAGCAGCTTAGGGCAGGGCCCTCTGGGGGCCAACGTCCTGACTTTC
NA TRBJ2-7 TRBD1 TRBV20-1 CSARTGDEQYF TGCAGTGCGAGGACAGGGGACGAGCAGTACTTC
NA TRBJ1-1 NA TRBV27 CASSLTGTAGTEAFF TGTGCCAGCAGTTTAACGGGGACGGCGGGAACTGAAGCTTTCTTT
once TRBJ2-2 NA TRBV11-2 CASSTQFTSFTGELFF TGTGCCAGCAGCACCCAGTTTACTAGTTTTACCGGGGAGCTGTTTTTT
NA TRBJ1-6 NA TRBV2 CASSDTYNSPLHF TGTGCCAGCAGTGACACTTATAATTCACCCCTCCACTTT
NA TRBJ2-7 NA TRBV3-1/TRBV3-2 CASSHRRTTKDEQYF TGTGCCAGCAGCCACCGGCGGACAACTAAGGACGAGCAGTACTTC
NA TRBJ1-2 TRBD1 TRBV3-1/TRBV3-2 CASSLTTGSTGYTF TGTGCCAGCAGTCTTACGACAGGGAGTACTGGCTACACCTTC
few TRBJ1-6 NA TRBV5-6 CASTLRRAGSPLHF TGTGCCAGCACATTGAGGAGGGCGGGCTCACCCCTCCACTTT
NA TRBJ2-7 NA TRBV6-1 CASSETGGSYEQYF TGTGCCAGCAGTGAGACAGGAGGATCCTACGAGCAGTACTTC
few TRBJ1-4 NA TRBV7-2 CASSLVSAGNEKLFF TGTGCCAGCAGCTTAGTATCTGCGGGCAATGAAAAACTGTTTTTT
few TRBJ1-6 NA TRBV12-3/TRBV12-4 CASGTGSTSPLHF TGTGCCAGCGGTACAGGGTCCACATCACCCCTCCACTTT
NA TRBJ1-2 NA TRBV12-3/TRBV12-4 CASSLGQSYGYTF TGTGCCAGCAGTTTAGGACAGTCCTATGGCTACACCTTC
once TRBJ1-2 NA TRBV4-1 CASSQERGTGYTF TGCGCCAGCAGCCAAGAGAGAGGAACCGGCTACACCTTC
NA TRBJ2-1 TRBD1 TRBV18 CASSPPTTGKWDEQFF TGTGCCAGCTCACCACCGACGACAGGGAAGTGGGATGAGCAGTTCTTC
few TRBJ1-6 TRBD1 TRBV30 CASDGTGNSPLHF TGTGCCTCGGACGGGACAGGGAATTCACCCCTCCACTTT
once TRBJ1-1 NA TRBV29-1 CSVEGEAYTEAFF TGCAGCGTTGAAGGGGAGGCGTACACTGAAGCTTTCTTT